Following are 24 T cell receptor beta chains from one sample sequenced in a study of long-term antiretroviral therapy in people with HIV. Sequencing relied on immunoSEQ assay v3.0, run at survey level. The table came from immunoSEQ multiplex PCR; TCRdb's copy has only in-frame clones and leaves some out. The sample has 15,000 to 20,000 clones, over 70% seen once; the top ten hold roughly a tenth. The source was unsorted PBMCs, collected 2.3 years after starting antiretroviral therapy. These receptors were obtained from a woman in her forties with HIV.

The rearrangement links TRBV27 to TRBJ2-7, with unresolved D. The CDR3 extends over 14 amino acids. Trimming took 0 bases from V and 2 from J, leaving 8 bases between them. The germline gives CDR1 MNHEY, CDR2 SMNVEV (reference sequence). CDR3 bases: TGTGCCAGCAGTTTATCAACTGGGCCCTACGAGCAGTACTTC. It specifies CASSLSTGPYEQYF.

The J gene is TRBJ1-2, the V gene TRBV29-1, with D uncertain. Germline values: CDR1 SQVTM, CDR2 ANQGSEA. V was pared by 5 bases and J by 5 bases, with 18 bases between. There are 14 residues in the CDR3. CDR3 region: CSVRPSHLVYGYTF. CDR3 sequence (DNA): TGCAGCGTTAGACCTTCCCACCTGGTGTATGGCTACACCTTC.

This clone was seen only once. The chain combines TRBV7-8 with TRBJ1-1, with 7 bases fitting TRBD1. V lost 1 base, J lost 4 bases, and 9 bases stayed unmatched. Germline CDR1 reads SGHVS; CDR2 reads FQNEAQ. This CDR3 has 16 residues. In DNA, the CDR3 is TGTGCCAGCAGCTTAGGGACAGGCAAAGGGGGCACTGAAGCTTTCTTT. This sequence encodes CASSLGTGKGGTEAFF.

The rearrangement uses TRBV19 and TRBJ2-5; D gene uncertain. V was pared by 7 bases and J by 5 bases, with 11 bases between. The CDR3 is 12 amino acids. Per the germline V gene, CDR1 is LNHDA and CDR2 is SQIVND (reference sequence). CDR3 loop: CASIGAGETQYF. For the CDR3, the DNA is TGTGCCAGTATCGGAGCTGGGGAGACCCAGTACTTC.

This clone is a singleton in its sample. J is TRBJ2-1 and V is TRBV5-1; 8 bases map to TRBD1. This CDR3 comprises 15 residues. With V trimmed by 2 bases and J by 0 bases, 1 base remained unmatched. Germline lookup yields CDR1 SGHRS and CDR2 YFSETQ. CDR3 region: CASSFTGGSYNEQFF. DNA for the CDR3: TGCGCCAGCAGCTTTACAGGGGGCTCCTACAATGAGCAGTTCTTC. The variable domain in full, with the rest retrieved from reference TRBV5-1 and TRBJ2-1, is KAGVTQTPRYLIKTRGQQVTLSCSPISGHRSVSWYQQTPGQGLQFLFEYFSETQRNKGNFPGRFSGRQFSNSRSEMNVSTLELGDSALYLCASSFTGGSYNEQFFGPGTRLTVL.

The chain combines TRBV30 with TRBJ2-7, with unresolved D. In germline, CDR1 is GTSNPN, CDR2 SVGIG (reference sequence). This CDR3 contains 13 residues. Trimming stripped 2 bases from V and 2 bases from J, with 10 bases between. CDR3 DNA sequence: TGTGCCTGGAGTAATATAGTCACCTACGAGCAGTACTTC. Translated, it gives CAWSNIVTYEQYF. The whole variable domain, filled in from reference TRBV30 and TRBJ2-7, reads SQTIHQWPATLVQPVGSPLSLECTVEGTSNPNLYWYRQAAGRGLQLLFYSVGIGQISSEVPQNLSASRPQDRQFILSSKKLLLSDSGFYLCAWSNIVTYEQYFGPGTRLTVT.

The chain couples TRBV19 to TRBJ2-6; D is unresolved. Trimming cost V 3 bases and J 2 bases, with 8 bases left between them. The CDR3 is made up of 15 amino acids. Germline values: CDR1 LNHDA, CDR2 SQIVND (reference sequence). The CDR3 spells CASSISSAGANVLTF. The CDR3 DNA is TGTGCCAGTAGTATCTCCAGCGCTGGGGCCAACGTCCTGACTTTC. Filled out from reference TRBV19 and TRBJ2-6, the complete variable domain reads DGGITQSPKYLFRKEGQNVTLSCEQNLNHDAMYWYRQDPGQGLRLIYYSQIVNDFQKGDIAEGYSVSREKKESFPLTVTSAQKNPTAFYLCASSISSAGANVLTFGAGSRLTVL.

The chain uses TRBV7-9 and TRBJ1-2, with 8 bases aligning to TRBD1. The CDR3 covers 16 residues. From germline, CDR1 is SEHNR and CDR2 FQNEAQ (reference sequence). Unmatched junction bases numbered 14, after V lost 3 bases and J lost 8 bases. CDR3 bases: TGTGCCAGCAGCTTCACTTCGGGCAGGGGGCGACGGGGCTACACCTTC. Its protein is CASSFTSGRGRRGYTF.

This clone was counted between two and nine times. The genes are TRBV9 and TRBJ1-5; possibly TRBD1 for D (5 bases). This CDR3 comprises 15 residues. Germline CDR1 is SGDLS and CDR2 is YYNGEE. V was cut by 0 bases and J by 1 base, with 8 bases left in between. CDR3 sequence (DNA): TGTGCCAGCAGCGTAGACGGGGGAAGCAATCAGCCCCAGCATTTT. Translating gives CASSVDGGSNQPQHF. The full variable domain, completed using reference TRBV9 and TRBJ1-5, is DSGVTQTPKHLITATGQRVTLRCSPRSGDLSVYWYQQSLDQGLQFLIQYYNGEERAKGNILERFSAQQFPDLHSELNLSSLELGDSALYFCASSVDGGSNQPQHFGDGTRLSIL.

This clone was observed a few times. The rearrangement links TRBV30 to TRBJ1-6, with D unclear. V lost 4 bases and J 12 bases, leaving 10 bases between the germline ends. The CDR3 runs 11 residues. CDR1 and CDR2 from the germline V gene are GTSNPN and SVGIG (reference sequence). CDR3 DNA: TGTGCCTGGACCTACGAGGGACCCCTCCACTTT. Translation: CAWTYEGPLHF.

The chain couples TRBV7-8 to TRBJ2-1, with D perhaps being TRBD1 or TRBD2 (5 bases each). The V end was cut by 5 bases, the J end by 10 bases, with 18 bases between. Germline lookup yields CDR1 SGHVS and CDR2 FQNEAQ. This CDR3 is built from 14 residues. The CDR3 is CASSLGTPREEQFF. For the CDR3, the DNA is TGTGCCAGCAGCCTGGGGACCCCCCGAGAGGAGCAGTTCTTC.

A single count supports this clone. J is TRBJ2-1 and V is TRBV6-4; D uncertain. CDR1 and CDR2 from the germline V gene are MRHNA and SNTAGT. The CDR3 contains 12 residues. Between the trimmed V and J ends, which lost 0 bases and 5 bases, there was a span of 2 bases. CDR3 nucleotide sequence: TGTGCCAGCAGTGACTCAAACAATGAGCAGTTCTTC. Amino acids: CASSDSNNEQFF.

V is TRBV7-9 and J is TRBJ2-7; 13 bases are a match to TRBD2. Germline loops: CDR1 SEHNR, CDR2 FQNEAQ (reference sequence). Losses at the gene ends were 5 bases for V and 6 bases for J; bases not matched to a gene: 7. The CDR3 has 15 amino acids. This CDR3 is CASSPRLAGGGEQYF. The CDR3 DNA reads as TGTGCCAGCAGCCCCCGACTAGCGGGAGGTGGCGAGCAGTACTTC.

This clone occurred once. J is TRBJ2-1 and V is TRBV27; D possibly matches TRBD1 or TRBD2 (5 bases each). Looked up from germline, CDR1 is MNHEY and CDR2 is SMNVEV (reference sequence). Trimming took off 4 bases at V and 6 bases at J, with 10 bases between the two ends. The CDR3 loop spans 13 amino acids. The CDR3 loop reads CASSSAGTNEQFF. In nucleotides, the CDR3 is TGTGCCAGCAGTTCCGCAGGGACCAATGAGCAGTTCTTC.

This sequence joins TRBV29-1 and TRBJ2-7, with TRBD1 matching over 7 bases. The V gene's germline CDR1 is SQVTM and CDR2 ANQGSEA. The length of the CDR3 is 15 residues. The V gene end was trimmed by 4 bases and the J gene end by 2 bases; junction bases not matched to a gene: 11. CDR3 in amino acids: CSVAFIPGQAYEQYF. The CDR3 DNA reads TGCAGCGTTGCCTTCATTCCTGGACAGGCCTACGAGCAGTACTTC.

J is TRBJ2-3 and V is TRBV11-2; TRBD2 is a possible D gene (7 bases). V was cut by 3 bases and J by 2 bases, with 9 bases left in between. CDR3 length equals 14 residues. The germline V gene has CDR1 SGHAT and CDR2 FQNNGV. The CDR3 sequence is CASSLGGPTDTQYF. The CDR3 nucleotides read TGTGCCAGCAGCTTGGGGGGGCCCACAGATACGCAGTATTTT.

The chain uses TRBV11-3 and TRBJ2-1; TRBD1 aligns across 7 bases. J gave up 5 bases and V 1 base, and 2 bases lay outside the gene matches. Germline CDR1 reads SGHNT; CDR2 reads YENEEA. The CDR3 is 14 residues long. The CDR3, as DNA: TGTGCCAGCAGCTTAGGGGACAGACACAATGAGCAGTTCTTC. Amino acids: CASSLGDRHNEQFF.

V is TRBV29-1 and J is TRBJ2-3; D is unclear. V was cut by 3 bases and J by 2 bases, with 3 bases left in between. Germline V gene lookup returns CDR1 SQVTM and CDR2 ANQGSEA. The CDR3 has 11 amino acids. The CDR3: CSVEPTDTQYF. Here the CDR3 DNA reads TGCAGCGTTGAGCCCACAGATACGCAGTATTTT.

The V gene is TRBV6-6, the J gene TRBJ1-1, with TRBD1 as a possible D gene (5 bases). V shed 5 bases and J shed 1 base, with 11 bases lying between them. CDR3 length equals 14 residues. Germline-derived CDR1 and CDR2 are MNHNY and SVGAGI (reference sequence). In DNA, the CDR3 is TGTGCCAGCAGTCCCAGACAGTGGAACACTGAAGCTTTCTTT. Translation: CASSPRQWNTEAFF.

V is TRBV9 and J is TRBJ2-2; a possible D gene is TRBD1 (5 bases). Germline loops: CDR1 SGDLS, CDR2 YYNGEE. There are 16 residues in the CDR3. Trimming pared 3 bases from V and 0 bases from J, leaving 12 bases between. The CDR3 spells CASSEAGSPNTGELFF. CDR3 DNA: TGTGCCAGCAGCGAAGCAGGGTCCCCGAACACCGGGGAGCTGTTTTTT.

The V gene is TRBV29-1, the J gene TRBJ2-7; possibly TRBD1 for D (5 bases). CDR1 is SQVTM and CDR2 is ANQGSEA in the germline V gene. This CDR3 contains 14 residues. V lost 5 bases, J lost 0 bases, and 14 bases lay in between. CDR3 sequence: CSVIPGLSSYEQYF. The DNA for the CDR3 is TGCAGCGTTATCCCAGGGCTTAGCTCCTACGAGCAGTACTTC.

The V gene is TRBV29-1, the J gene TRBJ1-1; 7 nucleotides match TRBD1. Unmatched junction bases numbered 8, after V lost 3 bases and J lost 7 bases. This CDR3 has 13 amino acids. Per the germline V gene, CDR1 is SQVTM and CDR2 is ANQGSEA. CDR3 residues: CSVERQGLYEAFF. As DNA, the CDR3 is TGCAGCGTTGAGAGACAGGGACTTTATGAAGCTTTCTTT.

This clone was seen more than once but under ten times. The chain couples TRBV19 to TRBJ2-3; the D gene is possibly TRBD2 (5 bases). Per germline, CDR1 LNHDA and CDR2 SQIVND (reference sequence). The CDR3 has 15 residues. The ends were cut back, 3 bases at V and 4 bases at J, with 14 bases in the middle. The CDR3 DNA reads TGTGCCAGTAGTATTACCGGGAATAGGGCAGATACGCAGTATTTT. Translated: CASSITGNRADTQYF.

The J gene is TRBJ2-1, the V gene TRBV19; 7 nucleotides agree with TRBD2. V was pared by 6 bases and J by 9 bases, with 8 bases of the junction left unmatched. This CDR3 region has 13 residues. Germline V gives CDR1 LNHDA, CDR2 SQIVND (reference sequence). CDR3 region: CASSHLAAGEQFF. CDR3 nucleotide sequence: TGTGCCAGTAGCCATCTAGCGGCCGGTGAGCAGTTCTTC.